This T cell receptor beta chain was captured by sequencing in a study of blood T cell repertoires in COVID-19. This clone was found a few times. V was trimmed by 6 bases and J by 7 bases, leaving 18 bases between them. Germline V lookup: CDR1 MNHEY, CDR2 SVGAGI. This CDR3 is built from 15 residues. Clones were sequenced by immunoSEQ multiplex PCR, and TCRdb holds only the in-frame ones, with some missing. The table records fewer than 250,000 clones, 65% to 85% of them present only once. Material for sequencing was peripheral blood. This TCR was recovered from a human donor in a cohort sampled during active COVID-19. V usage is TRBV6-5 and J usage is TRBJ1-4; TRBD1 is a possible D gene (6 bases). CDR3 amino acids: CASRFRGGSSEKLFF. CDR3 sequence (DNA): TGTGCCAGCAGGTTCCGAGGGGGATCTAGTGAAAAACTGTTTTTT.